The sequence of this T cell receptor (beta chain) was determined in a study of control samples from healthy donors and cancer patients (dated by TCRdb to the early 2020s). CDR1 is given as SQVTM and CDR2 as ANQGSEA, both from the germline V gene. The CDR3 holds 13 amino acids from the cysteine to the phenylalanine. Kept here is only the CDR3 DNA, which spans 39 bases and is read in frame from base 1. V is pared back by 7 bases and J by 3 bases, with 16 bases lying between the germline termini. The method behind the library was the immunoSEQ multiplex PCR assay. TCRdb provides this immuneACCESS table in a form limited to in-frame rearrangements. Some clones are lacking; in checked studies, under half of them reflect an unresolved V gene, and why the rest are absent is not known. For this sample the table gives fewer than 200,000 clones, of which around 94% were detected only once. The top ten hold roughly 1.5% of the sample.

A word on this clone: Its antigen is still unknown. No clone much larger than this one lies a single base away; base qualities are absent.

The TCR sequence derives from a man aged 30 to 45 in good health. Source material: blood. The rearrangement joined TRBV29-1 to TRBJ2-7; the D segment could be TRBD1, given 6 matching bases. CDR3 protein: CSATGRGIYEQYF. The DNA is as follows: TGCAGCGCCACCGGAAGGGGGATCTACGAGCAGTACTTC.